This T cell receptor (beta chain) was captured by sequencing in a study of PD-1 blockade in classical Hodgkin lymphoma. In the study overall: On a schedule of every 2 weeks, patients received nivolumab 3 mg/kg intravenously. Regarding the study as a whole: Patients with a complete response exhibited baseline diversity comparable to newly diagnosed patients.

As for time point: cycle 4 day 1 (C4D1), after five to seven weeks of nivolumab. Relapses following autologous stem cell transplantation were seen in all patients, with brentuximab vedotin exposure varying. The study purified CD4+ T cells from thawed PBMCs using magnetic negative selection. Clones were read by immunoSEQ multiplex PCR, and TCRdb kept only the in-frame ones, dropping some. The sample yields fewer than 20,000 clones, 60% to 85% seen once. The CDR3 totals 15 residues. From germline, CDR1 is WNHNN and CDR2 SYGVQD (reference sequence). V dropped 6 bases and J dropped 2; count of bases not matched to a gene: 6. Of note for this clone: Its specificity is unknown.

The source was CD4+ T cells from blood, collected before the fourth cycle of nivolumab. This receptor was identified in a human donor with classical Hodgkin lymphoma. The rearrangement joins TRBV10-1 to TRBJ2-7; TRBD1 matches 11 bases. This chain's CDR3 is CASRPGTGGPYEQYF. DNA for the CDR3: TGCGCCAGCAGACCCGGGACAGGGGGACCCTACGAGCAGTACTTC.